Described below is a single TCR beta chain sequence and its context. Its ends do not fully match the called genes, so a read error is possible. The data were obtained in a study of tumor-infiltrating lymphocytes in primary liver carcinoma. The source of the blood RNA was unsorted whole blood, and germline DNA was extracted as well. There were only treatment-naive patients, all with chronic HBV infection. Total RNA amounting to roughly 450 ng was the source from which TCR beta cDNA was made with a constant-region primer. Three nested multiplex PCR rounds of slightly modified ARM-PCR generated TCR beta libraries. Both of the initial two PCR rounds ran for nine to ten cycles and employed TRBV1-TRBV30 forward primers alongside a C-beta reverse primer. TCRdb re-called the multiplex PCR reads with MiXCR, one entry per CDR3 protein. Here the sample spans just over 300,000 distinct CDR3 sequences, roughly 60% being singletons.

The germline CDR1 and CDR2 sequences are ENHRY and SYGVKD. This CDR3 has 13 amino acids. V and J are TRBV10-3 and TRBJ2-1, with a weak D call TRBD2 (6 bases). The TCR was taken from a woman aged 30 to 39 with primary liver carcinoma and hepatitis B virus infection. The source material was peripheral blood. The CDR3 region has the DNA TGTGTCATCATGCGGGACCCCTACAATGAGCAGTTCTTC. This sequence encodes CVIMRDPYNEQFF.